A selection of T cell receptor beta chains follows, all from one sample in a study of T cell responses to AZD1222 COVID-19 vaccine. TCRdb's copy holds only in-frame clones and misses some; the assay was immunoSEQ multiplex PCR. The table includes approximately 92,000 clones, around 90% detected once. This sample comprised peripheral blood, obtained on day 0 of AZD1222 vaccination. These receptors originate from an adult in good health. Each CDR3 is given with its conserved first and last residue. The D gene is left open where the match is weak. Clone size, where shown, is once, few, many, or a class for clones that have expanded.

V	size	J	D	CDR3	DNA
TRBV7-2	-	TRBJ2-3	TRBD2	CASSLAGSSGGADTQYF	TGTGCCAGCAGCTTAGCTGGGTCCAGCGGGGGGGCAGATACGCAGTATTTT
TRBV10-3	-	TRBJ1-1	-	CARRANTEAFF	TGTGCCAGGAGGGCGAACACTGAAGCTTTCTTT
TRBV11-2	-	TRBJ2-7	TRBD1	CASSRLTGQEYEQYF	TGTGCCAGCAGCCGGCTGACGGGACAGGAATACGAGCAGTACTTC
TRBV11-2	-	TRBJ2-3	-	CASSLSWEDTQYF	TGTGCCAGCAGCTTATCTTGGGAAGATACGCAGTATTTT
TRBV5-1	-	TRBJ2-5	-	CASSLVGEETQYF	TGCGCCAGCAGCTTGGTGGGGGAAGAGACCCAGTACTTC
TRBV6-4	-	TRBJ2-7	-	CASSFLSYEQYF	TGTGCCAGCAGTTTCTTATCCTACGAGCAGTACTTC
TRBV2	-	TRBJ1-1	-	CASSVAGLTEAFF	TGTGCCAGCAGTGTTGCAGGGCTCACTGAAGCTTTCTTT
TRBV6-2/TRBV6-3	-	TRBJ2-5	-	CASSYLGDGAETQYF	TGTGCCAGCAGTTACCTAGGGGATGGGGCGGAGACCCAGTACTTC
TRBV6-5	-	TRBJ2-2	TRBD1	CASSYSTGGRTGELFF	TGTGCCAGCAGTTACTCGACAGGGGGCCGTACCGGGGAGCTGTTTTTT
TRBV18	-	TRBJ2-2	-	CASSPPQGTGELFF	TGTGCCAGCTCACCCCCCCAGGGCACCGGGGAGCTGTTTTTT
TRBV6-1	-	TRBJ1-2	-	CASRDSRRGYTF	TGTGCCAGCAGAGACAGTCGGCGGGGCTACACCTTC
TRBV24-1	once	TRBJ1-2	-	CATSDREGSYGYTF	TGTGCCACCAGTGACCGCGAAGGCAGCTATGGCTACACCTTC
TRBV2	-	TRBJ2-5	TRBD1	CASVRDRVETQYF	TGTGCCTCGGTACGGGACAGAGTGGAGACCCAGTACTTC
TRBV27	-	TRBJ1-5	-	CASSPIGRDLSNQPQHF	TGTGCCAGCAGCCCCATCGGACGGGACCTTAGCAATCAGCCCCAGCATTTT
TRBV28	-	TRBJ1-3	-	CASGTGIHSIYF	TGTGCCAGCGGCACAGGGATACACTCCATATATTTT
TRBV19	-	TRBJ1-1	-	CASSIGRTEAFF	TGTGCCAGTAGTATAGGGAGGACTGAAGCTTTCTTT
TRBV27	-	TRBJ2-1	-	CASSHLIGVWGLDEQFF	TGTGCCAGCAGCCACCTCATCGGCGTGTGGGGGCTCGATGAGCAGTTCTTC
TRBV4-3	-	TRBJ1-5	-	CASSQEAASHSNQPQHF	TGCGCCAGCAGCCAAGAGGCCGCGTCTCATAGCAATCAGCCCCAGCATTTT
TRBV28	once	TRBJ2-7	TRBD2	CASSLARGNQRYF	TGTGCCAGCAGTTTGGCGCGGGGGAACCAACGGTACTTC
TRBV4-3	-	TRBJ2-6	-	CASSQVRTGANVLTF	TGCGCCAGCAGCCAAGTTCGTACTGGGGCCAACGTCCTGACTTTC
TRBV18	-	TRBJ2-3	-	CASSPSTDTQYF	TGTGCCAGCTCACCTAGCACAGATACGCAGTATTTT
TRBV4-2	-	TRBJ1-6	-	CASSQARNSPLHF	TGTGCCAGCAGCCAAGCGAGGAATTCACCCCTCCACTTT
TRBV19	-	TRBJ1-1	-	CASRGDHATEAFF	TGTGCCAGTAGGGGGGATCACGCGACTGAAGCTTTCTTT
TRBV7-7	-	TRBJ2-3	TRBD1	CASSSRGLTDTQYF	TGTGCTAGCAGCTCCAGGGGGCTGACAGATACGCAGTATTTT
TRBV7-2	-	TRBJ1-1	-	CASSLIRIRAGNTEAFF	TGTGCCAGCAGCTTAATCCGCATTCGTGCAGGGAACACTGAAGCTTTCTTT
TRBV18	-	TRBJ2-5	-	CASRFLELETQYF	TGTGCCAGCCGCTTCCTGGAGCTAGAGACCCAGTACTTC
TRBV5-1	-	TRBJ2-7	-	CASSLAGYLEQYF	TGCGCCAGCAGCTTGGCGGGCTACCTCGAGCAGTACTTC
TRBV18	-	TRBJ1-2	TRBD1	CASSPGTGGDGYTF	TGTGCCAGCTCACCCGGGACAGGGGGCGATGGCTACACCTTC
TRBV4-2	-	TRBJ2-1	TRBD2	CASSQEAGGPNEQFF	TGTGCCAGCAGCCAAGAGGCGGGGGGGCCCAATGAGCAGTTCTTC
TRBV29-1	-	TRBJ2-1	-	CSVETQGDEQFF	TGCAGCGTTGAAACCCAGGGAGATGAGCAGTTCTTC
TRBV25-1	-	TRBJ1-3	TRBD1	CASSATPPGQGWDTIYF	TGTGCCAGCAGTGCAACACCTCCGGGACAGGGATGGGACACCATATATTTT
TRBV18	-	TRBJ2-5	-	CASSPGEETQYF	TGTGCCAGCTCACCAGGAGAAGAGACCCAGTACTTC
TRBV7-3	-	TRBJ2-1	-	CASSLSNLGYNEQFF	TGTGCCAGCAGCTTAAGTAATTTGGGCTACAATGAGCAGTTCTTC
TRBV27	once	TRBJ1-1	-	CASSSLRAGDTEAFF	TGTGCCAGCAGTTCCCTTCGGGCAGGGGACACTGAAGCTTTCTTT
TRBV27	-	TRBJ2-5	TRBD2	CASSLWGGPGETQYF	TGTGCCAGCAGTTTATGGGGAGGGCCAGGAGAGACCCAGTACTTC
TRBV7-9	-	TRBJ1-6	-	CASSAQSSSYNSPLHF	TGTGCCAGCAGCGCACAATCGAGCTCCTATAATTCACCCCTCCACTTT
TRBV6-5	few	TRBJ1-1	-	CASSYKEEMNTEAFF	TGTGCCAGCAGTTACAAAGAGGAGATGAACACTGAAGCTTTCTTT
TRBV5-6	once	TRBJ1-2	-	CASSRPLTGGSNYGYTF	TGTGCCAGCAGCCGCCCCCTGACAGGTGGGTCTAACTATGGCTACACCTTC
TRBV7-9	once	TRBJ2-7	TRBD1	CASSAGTGSPYEQYF	TGTGCCAGCAGCGCCGGGACAGGGAGTCCCTACGAGCAGTACTTC
TRBV5-1	-	TRBJ2-3	-	CASSPPQTGLFTDTQYF	TGCGCCAGCAGCCCGCCCCAAACAGGGTTATTCACAGATACGCAGTATTTT
TRBV7-9	-	TRBJ2-7	-	CASSLSGREDEQYF	TGTGCCAGCAGCTTATCGGGCAGGGAGGACGAGCAGTACTTC
TRBV6-4	-	TRBJ2-7	TRBD1	CATRAGQGGISTYEQYF	TGTGCCACCCGCGCGGGACAGGGAGGAATTAGCACCTACGAGCAGTACTTC